A single T cell receptor (beta chain) is shown here with its context. Its antigen is unknown. This record comes from a study of cytomegalovirus exposure and HLA in healthy donors. Overall study results and limits: A later look showed TCR association rates differing by HLA locus, highest for DRB1 and lowest for HLA-C.

The PCR contained 60 Vbeta and 13 Jbeta primers. Sequencing was performed with immunoSEQ multiplex PCR; in TCRdb, only in-frame clones are kept and a portion is missing. The sample yields around 200,000 clones, 79% seen once. V was pared by 6 bases and J by 3 bases, with 8 bases of the junction left unmatched. Germline CDR1 is MDHEN and CDR2 is SYDVKM. The CDR3 has 15 amino acids. The receptor comes from a woman aged 18 to 35 in good health and CMV-seronegative. The sample taken for sequencing was PBMCs. The rearrangement links TRBV28 to TRBJ1-3; the match to TRBD1 covers 7 bases. The DNA for the CDR3 is TGTGCCAGCAGGCCGGGACAGAGCTATGGAAACACCATATATTTT. Its translation: CASRPGQSYGNTIYF.